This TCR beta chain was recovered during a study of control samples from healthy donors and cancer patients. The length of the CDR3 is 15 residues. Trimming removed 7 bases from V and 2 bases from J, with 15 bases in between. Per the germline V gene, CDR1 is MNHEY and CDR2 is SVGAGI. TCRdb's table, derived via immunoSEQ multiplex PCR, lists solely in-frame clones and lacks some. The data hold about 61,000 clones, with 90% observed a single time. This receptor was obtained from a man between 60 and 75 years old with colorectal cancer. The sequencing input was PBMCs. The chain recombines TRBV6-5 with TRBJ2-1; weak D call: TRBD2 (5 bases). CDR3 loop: CASTRGGDPYNEQFF. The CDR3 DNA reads TGTGCCAGCACCCGGGGTGGGGATCCCTACAATGAGCAGTTCTTC.